These 16 T cell receptor beta chains share one sample of origin, sequenced in a study of cytomegalovirus exposure and HLA in healthy donors. This table comes from immunoSEQ multiplex PCR, and its TCRdb copy is limited to in-frame clones, with some not included. The table lists 250,000 to 350,000 clones, 86% of them singletons. Sequencing was done on a sample of PBMCs. Receptors originate from a woman aged 18-29 years in good health and CMV-seronegative.

This clone was counted a single time. The chain links TRBV13 to TRBJ2-5; D perhaps matches TRBD1 (7 bases). The V end was cut by 5 bases, the J end by 7 bases, with 14 bases between. The CDR3 consists of 13 residues. Germline V gives CDR1 PRHDT, CDR2 FYEKMQ (reference sequence). CDR3: CASSTRQGGTQYF. The CDR3 DNA is TGTGCCAGCAGCACGCGACAGGGAGGGACCCAGTACTTC.

The chain joins TRBV2 to TRBJ1-2, with a possible D match to TRBD1 (6 bases). The V end was cut by 7 bases, the J end by 12 bases, with 21 bases between. Germline V lookup: CDR1 SNHLY, CDR2 FYNNEI. This CDR3 spans 13 amino acids. CDR3: CASNPGRGIGDTF. CDR3 nucleotide sequence: TGTGCCAGCAACCCAGGGAGGGGGATTGGGGACACCTTC.

The V and J genes are TRBV29-1 and TRBJ2-7; 10 bases fit TRBD2. The germline gives CDR1 SQVTM, CDR2 ANQGSEA. V gave up 4 bases and J gave up 4 bases; unmatched junction bases: 13. The CDR3 contains 16 residues. The CDR3, as DNA: TGCAGCGTTGCGTTGCTAGCGGGAGATTCTGGGTACGAGCAGTACTTC. As protein: CSVALLAGDSGYEQYF.

This clone was observed a few times. This sequence joins TRBV21-1 and TRBJ2-7; whether TRBD2, the table's D call, matches the DNA was not checked. TRBV21-1 is described as a pseudogene. The CDR3 has 15 residues. CDR3 amino acids: CASPPGVGRPYEQYF. Here the CDR3 DNA reads TGTGCCAGCCCCCCGGGGGTCGGCCGCCCCTACGAGCAGTACTTC.

V usage is TRBV29-1 and J usage is TRBJ2-2, with D tentatively TRBD2 (5 bases). Germline V CDR1 and CDR2: SQVTM, ANQGSEA. V lost 5 bases and J 4 bases, leaving 14 bases between the germline ends. This CDR3 is 14 amino acids long. The CDR3, as DNA: TGCAGCGTTTCCCGAGGGCCCAGCACCGGGGAGCTGTTTTTT. Translated, it gives CSVSRGPSTGELFF.

A remark on this clone: At one end the junction does not follow the germline gene, possibly because of a read error. V is TRBV7-7 and J is TRBJ2-7; 10 bases are shared with TRBD2. Germline V gene sequence: CDR1 SSHAT, CDR2 FNYEAQ (reference sequence). The CDR3 is 16 residues long. In nucleotides, the CDR3 is TGTGCTAGCAGCTACCGACTAGCGGGTAGCTCCTACGAGCAGTACTTC. This encodes CASSYRLAGSSYEQYF.

The chain links TRBV27 to TRBJ1-2; D is ambiguous. The CDR3 loop spans 13 amino acids. Germline V CDR1 and CDR2: MNHEY, SMNVEV (reference sequence). Trimming cost V 6 bases and J 3 bases, with 11 bases left between them. The CDR3 region is CASSPVEDYGYTF. In DNA, the CDR3 is TGTGCCAGCAGCCCAGTTGAGGACTATGGCTACACCTTC.

The V call is TRBV10-3, the J call TRBJ2-1; 8 bases agree with TRBD1. The junction had 9 bases not matched to a gene; V was cut back by 3 bases and J by 5 bases. The CDR3 has 16 amino acids. Germline lookup yields CDR1 ENHRY and CDR2 SYGVKD. Written as DNA, the CDR3 is TGTGCCATCAGTGACTATCGGACAGGGCGAAACAATGAGCAGTTCTTC. It encodes CAISDYRTGRNNEQFF.

CDR3 coding DNA: TGCGCCAGCAGCCCGGGGGGTACTGAAGCTTTCTTT. It translates to CASSPGGTEAFF. V usage is TRBV4-1 and J usage is TRBJ1-1, with a tentative D call TRBD1 (5 bases). Per germline, CDR1 MGHRA and CDR2 YSYEKL. The CDR3 covers 12 residues. With 4 bases removed from V and 5 bases from J, the gap between germline ends came to 8 bases.

The chain joins TRBV4-3 to TRBJ2-7; possible D gene TRBD1, 6 bases. This CDR3 has 15 amino acids. V gave up 1 base and J gave up 0 bases, with 10 bases separating them. The V gene's germline CDR1 is LGHNA and CDR2 YSLEER. The CDR3 spells CASSQVQGSSYEQYF. In nucleotides, the CDR3 is TGCGCCAGCAGCCAAGTTCAGGGGAGCTCCTACGAGCAGTACTTC.

The rearrangement uses TRBV7-8 and TRBJ2-7; perhaps TRBD2 as D (7 bases). CDR3 length equals 14 residues. Germline CDR1 and CDR2: SGHVS and FQNEAQ. V was cut by 8 bases and J by 0 bases, with 14 bases left in between. CDR3 loop: CASYRGGSSYEQYF. Written as DNA, the CDR3 is TGTGCCAGCTATCGCGGGGGCAGCTCCTACGAGCAGTACTTC. The variable domain in full, completed from reference TRBV7-8 and TRBJ2-7, reads GAGVSQSPRYKVAKRGQDVALRCDPISGHVSLFWYQQALGQGPEFLTYFQNEAQLDKSGLPSDRFFAERPEGSVSTLKIQRTQQEDSAVYLCASYRGGSSYEQYFGPGTRLTVT.

This clone was counted between two and nine times. DNA for the CDR3: TGCGCCAGCAGCTTGGCGGTTAGGGGACAGGGTTACAATGAGCAGTTCTTC. Protein: CASSLAVRGQGYNEQFF. The rearrangement links TRBV5-1 to TRBJ2-1, with 9 bases that match TRBD1. After removal of 0 bases from V and 4 bases from J, the junction contained 8 bases not matched to a gene. Germline assignment: CDR1 SGHRS and CDR2 YFSETQ. The CDR3 covers 17 residues.

The rearrangement joins TRBV10-3 to TRBJ2-1; TRBD1 is a possible D gene (7 bases). Trimming took 0 bases from V and 5 from J, leaving 17 bases between them. CDR1 is ENHRY and CDR2 is SYGVKD in the germline V gene. CDR3 length: 17 amino acids. Here the CDR3 DNA reads TGTGCCATCAGTGAGTCAAGTGGAGGGGGCGCTAACAATGAGCAGTTCTTC. Its translation is CAISESSGGGANNEQFF.

V usage is TRBV7-9 and J usage is TRBJ1-5; TRBD1 matches 7 bases. Germline assignment: CDR1 SEHNR and CDR2 FQNEAQ (reference sequence). This CDR3 has 14 residues. Germline trimming cut 5 bases from V and 4 bases from J; bases unmatched to any gene: 5. The CDR3 protein is CASSPGQDNQPQHF. For the CDR3, the DNA is TGTGCCAGCAGCCCTGGACAGGATAATCAGCCCCAGCATTTT.

The chain employs TRBV7-2 and TRBJ2-1, with 12 bases fitting TRBD2. The CDR3 length is 15 residues. The J segment lost 7 bases and the V segment lost 1 base, leaving 2 bases of the junction unmatched. CDR1 and CDR2 from the germline V gene are SGHTA and FQGNSA. The CDR3, as DNA: TGTGCCAGCAGCTTAGAGACTAGCGGGAGAAATGAGCAGTTCTTC. It yields the protein CASSLETSGRNEQFF.

To note about this clone: Other DNA sequences of this sample code for an identical CDR3. J is TRBJ1-5 and V is TRBV19, with D possibly matching TRBD1 (6 bases). The CDR3 has 14 residues. Germline CDR1 LNHDA, CDR2 SQIVND (reference sequence). V lost 3 bases to trimming and J lost 4 bases, with 10 bases between them. The CDR3 DNA reads as TGTGCCAGTAGTATCGGACAGAGTAATCAGCCCCAGCATTTT. Residues: CASSIGQSNQPQHF. Supplemented by reference TRBV19 and TRBJ1-5, the full variable domain reads DGGITQSPKYLFRKEGQNVTLSCEQNLNHDAMYWYRQDPGQGLRLIYYSQIVNDFQKGDIAEGYSVSREKKESFPLTVTSAQKNPTAFYLCASSIGQSNQPQHFGDGTRLSIL.